These 22 T cell receptor beta chains share one sample of origin, sequenced in a study of T-cell memory formation after mild COVID-19. TCRdb fed the 5' RACE reads into MiXCR, producing one record per CDR3 protein. Of 190,000 or so distinct CDR3 sequences in the sample, roughly a fifth were seen once. The sequencing input was PBMCs or a T cell subset sorted from them (not recorded which). These receptors all come from an adult woman who had mild COVID-19 (a few samples of this study predate the infection). Cell type and time point are not known.

This clonotype was seen more than once but under ten times. CDR3 in amino acids: CASSESAGANVLTF. The DNA for the CDR3 is TGCGCCAGCAGTGAATCAGCGGGGGCCAACGTCCTGACTTTC. The V call is TRBV10-2, the J call TRBJ2-6, with D unclear. The V gene's germline CDR1 is WSHSY and CDR2 SAAADI. This CDR3 is 14 amino acids long. V lost 3 bases and J 4 bases, leaving 7 bases between the germline ends.

The V call is TRBV7-9, the J call TRBJ2-1, with D perhaps being TRBD1 or TRBD2 (5 bases each). The length of the CDR3 is 15 residues. Trimming took off 3 bases at V and 8 bases at J, with 17 bases between the two ends. CDR1 is SEHNR and CDR2 is FQNEAQ in the germline V gene (reference sequence). CDR3 sequence: CASSFRDGVWDEQFF. Written as DNA, the CDR3 is TGTGCCAGCAGCTTCCGGGACGGGGTCTGGGATGAGCAGTTCTTC.

This clonotype has a handful of counts. The chain is built from TRBV4-1 and TRBJ2-5; D gene unclear. From germline, CDR1 is MGHRA and CDR2 YSYEKL. The V end lost 3 bases, the J end lost 1 base, and 3 bases lay between the germline ends. CDR3 size: 12 residues. CDR3 sequence reads: CASSHRQETQYF. DNA of the CDR3: TGCGCCAGCAGCCACCGCCAAGAGACCCAGTACTTC.

The V call is TRBV25-1, the J call TRBJ2-7; D is uncertain. Germline lookup yields CDR1 MGHDK and CDR2 SYGVNS. V shed 10 bases and J shed 5 bases, with 15 bases lying between them. The CDR3 is 12 amino acids. For the CDR3, the DNA is TGTGCCACCCATCATTACACGGACGAGCAGTACTTC. Residues: CATHHYTDEQYF.

The rearrangement joins TRBV5-1 to TRBJ2-2; tentative D call: TRBD1 (6 bases). CDR3 length equals 15 residues. Germline assignment: CDR1 SGHRS and CDR2 YFSETQ. V shed 6 bases and J shed 3 bases, with 15 bases lying between them. CDR3 region: CASTQGSTDTGELFF. Here the CDR3 DNA reads TGCGCCAGCACACAGGGATCGACCGACACCGGGGAGCTGTTTTTT.

Only a few counts were recorded for this clonotype. The chain has TRBV29-1 and TRBJ2-3; D could derive from TRBD1 or TRBD2 (6 bases each). Trimming shortened V by 0 bases and J by 12 bases, and 13 bases separated the two germline ends. This CDR3 region has 12 residues. Germline CDR1 SQVTM, CDR2 ANQGSEA. The DNA for the CDR3 is TGCAGCGTTGAAGAGACAGGACTACACCAGTATTTT. Translated: CSVEETGLHQYF.

This clonotype was observed a few times. The chain combines TRBV7-9 with TRBJ2-1; no definite D call. Trimming shortened V by 4 bases and J by 2 bases, and 15 bases separated the two germline ends. This CDR3 has 16 residues. CDR1 and CDR2 (germline): SEHNR, FQNEAQ (reference sequence). The CDR3 DNA reads TGTGCCAGCAGCTCCTCCAATAGGCTAACCTACAATGAGCAGTTCTTC. Amino acids: CASSSSNRLTYNEQFF.

There are a few counts of this clonotype. This rearrangement joins TRBV9 to TRBJ2-1; no clear D. V shed 0 bases and J shed 1 base, with 5 bases lying between them. Germline CDR1 and CDR2: SGDLS and YYNGEE. The CDR3 is made up of 14 amino acids. The CDR3 DNA is TGTGCCAGCAGCGTAGGATGGTCCTACAATGAGCAGTTCTTC. Translating it yields CASSVGWSYNEQFF.

This clonotype was counted between two and nine times. The V gene is TRBV7-9, the J gene TRBJ2-7, with a weak D call TRBD1 (6 bases). V lost 8 bases and J lost 6, with 20 bases in between. This CDR3 contains 14 residues. Germline CDR1 reads SEHNR; CDR2 reads FQNEAQ (reference sequence). CDR3 nucleotide sequence: TGTGCCAGCGGAAGCTTAGCGTACAGGGCCGAGCAGTACTTC. It encodes CASGSLAYRAEQYF. The full variable domain, rest sourced from reference TRBV7-9 and TRBJ2-7, is DTGVSQNPRHKITKRGQNVTFRCDPISEHNRLYWYRQTLGQGPEFLTYFQNEAQLEKSRLLSDRFSAERPKGSFSTLEIQRTEQGDSAMYLCASGSLAYRAEQYFGPGTRLTVT.

The V and J genes are TRBV12-3 or TRBV12-4 and TRBJ1-1, with 8 bases identical to TRBD1. This CDR3 contains 16 residues. J lost 1 base, V lost 6 bases, and 10 bases had no gene match. CDR3 DNA sequence: TGTGCCAGCAGGGCCGGGACAGGACTGAAGAACACTGAAGCTTTCTTT. This encodes CASRAGTGLKNTEAFF.

The chain employs TRBV20-1 and TRBJ2-1; unclear D gene. Germline loops: CDR1 DFQATT, CDR2 SNEGSKA (reference sequence). With 6 bases removed from V and 5 bases from J, the gap between germline ends came to 8 bases. The CDR3 is 11 amino acids. CDR3 protein: CSAPWNNEQFF. The DNA for the CDR3 is TGCAGTGCGCCGTGGAACAATGAGCAGTTCTTC.

V and J are TRBV2 and TRBJ2-3, with D perhaps given as TRBD1 or TRBD2 (5 bases each). V was clipped by 10 bases and J by 6 bases, with 23 bases between them. CDR1 is SNHLY and CDR2 is FYNNEI in the germline V gene. The CDR3 spans 15 residues. The CDR3 DNA reads TGTGCCACCTCGGCCGGGGCTACCCGTCTCGATACGCAGTATTTT. It encodes CATSAGATRLDTQYF.

This clonotype has a handful of counts. The V and J genes are TRBV12-3 or TRBV12-4 and TRBJ2-7; a weak D match, TRBD2 (6 bases). Trimming removed 6 bases from V and 0 bases from J, with 21 bases in between. CDR3 size: 17 residues. CDR3 sequence: CASSLKGLPRSSYEQYF. CDR3 DNA sequence: TGTGCCAGCAGCCTCAAGGGACTCCCCCGGAGCTCCTACGAGCAGTACTTC.

The rearrangement uses TRBV24-1 and TRBJ2-5; 11 bases agree with TRBD2. The germline CDR1 and CDR2 sequences are KGHDR and SFDVKD. This CDR3 has 15 amino acids. With 4 bases clipped from V and 2 bases from J, the junction kept 2 bases outside the gene matches. The CDR3, as DNA: TGTGCCACCAGTGAGGGGACTAGCGGACAAGAGACCCAGTACTTC. Translation gives CATSEGTSGQETQYF.

This clonotype was detected a few times. The chain joins TRBV10-3 to TRBJ1-4; the D gene is possibly TRBD1 (5 bases). This CDR3 region has 14 residues. CDR1 and CDR2 (germline): ENHRY, SYGVKD. With 0 bases removed from V and 8 bases from J, the gap between germline ends came to 10 bases. The CDR3: CAISESGAGEKLFF. The CDR3 DNA is TGTGCCATCAGTGAGTCAGGAGCAGGGGAAAAACTGTTTTTT.

This clonotype showed up just a few times. J is TRBJ1-1 and V is TRBV7-9; a possible D gene is TRBD1 (5 bases). Germline V gene lookup returns CDR1 SEHNR and CDR2 FQNEAQ (reference sequence). This CDR3 is built from 16 residues. V was trimmed by 0 bases and J by 1 base, leaving 12 bases between them. Written as DNA, the CDR3 is TGTGCCAGCAGCTTAGCATTAACAGGCCCGAACACTGAAGCTTTCTTT. Its translation is CASSLALTGPNTEAFF.

This chain links TRBV27 with TRBJ2-5, with D maybe TRBD2 (6 bases). Trimming took 4 bases from V and 5 from J, leaving 20 bases between them. Germline CDR1 is MNHEY and CDR2 is SMNVEV (reference sequence). CDR3 length equals 16 residues. The CDR3 loop reads CASSSERQGGSETQYF. In DNA form, the CDR3 reads TGTGCCAGCAGTTCGGAAAGGCAGGGAGGTTCCGAGACCCAGTACTTC.

This chain uses TRBV14 with TRBJ1-2; no firm D call. This CDR3 is built from 16 residues. Germline CDR1 reads SGHDN; CDR2 reads FVKESK. V was shortened by 0 bases and J by 1 base, with 12 bases between the two germline ends. The CDR3 protein is CASSQDQYSFNYGYTF. The CDR3 bases are TGTGCCAGCAGCCAAGATCAGTACAGCTTTAACTATGGCTACACCTTC.

In its sample, this clonotype was seen a few times. The V gene is TRBV5-5, the J gene TRBJ1-2; 9 bases fit TRBD1. Germline V gene lookup returns CDR1 SGHKS and CDR2 YYEKEE (reference sequence). The CDR3 consists of 14 residues. V shed 0 bases, J shed 8 bases, and the junction held 5 bases outside the gene matches. The CDR3 DNA sequence: TGTGCCAGCAGCTTGGCACAGGGGGCGCAAGGCTACACCTTC. It is translated as CASSLAQGAQGYTF. Full variable domain (rest looked up from reference TRBV5-5 and TRBJ1-2): DAGVTQSPTHLIKTRGQQVTLRCSPISGHKSVSWYQQVLGQGPQFIFQYYEKEERGRGNFPDRFSARQFPNYSSELNVNALLLGDSALYLCASSLAQGAQGYTFGSGTRLTVV.

The genes are TRBV15 and TRBJ2-1; TRBD2 matches 10 bases. Germline CDR1 reads LNHNV; CDR2 reads YYDKDF (reference sequence). After removal of 9 bases from V and 8 bases from J, the junction contained 16 bases not matched to a gene. The CDR3 is 16 amino acids. CDR3 in amino acids: CATVGGLAAIVDEQFF. The DNA for the CDR3 is TGTGCCACAGTTGGCGGACTAGCGGCAATTGTGGATGAGCAGTTCTTC.

The chain combines TRBV12-3 or TRBV12-4 with TRBJ1-3; 7 bases line up with TRBD1. Losses at the gene ends were 4 bases for V and 4 bases for J; bases not matched to a gene: 7. The CDR3 has 15 residues. CDR3 in DNA: TGTGCCAGCAGTTCTACAGGGGCGGCAGGAAACACCATATATTTT. It translates to CASSSTGAAGNTIYF.

The chain employs TRBV5-1 and TRBJ2-1; TRBD2 matches at 14 bases. CDR3 size: 17 residues. Germline CDR1 is SGHRS and CDR2 is YFSETQ. The V and J ends lost 1 base and 7 bases, in that order; junction bases with no gene match: 7. CDR3 sequence (DNA): TGCGCCAGCAGCTTGACGGGACTAGCGGGAGAGGCGAATGAGCAGTTCTTC. Its translation is CASSLTGLAGEANEQFF. The full variable domain, rest sourced from reference TRBV5-1 and TRBJ2-1, is KAGVTQTPRYLIKTRGQQVTLSCSPISGHRSVSWYQQTPGQGLQFLFEYFSETQRNKGNFPGRFSGRQFSNSRSEMNVSTLELGDSALYLCASSLTGLAGEANEQFFGPGTRLTVL.